These 25 T cell receptor beta chains originate from one sample sequenced in a study of T cells in Graves' hyperthyroidism and ophthalmopathy. It was RNA transcripts that yielded the amplified TCR beta CDR3 regions. HTBI primers were employed in a first-round RT-PCR of the TCR CDR3. TCRdb re-called the multiplex PCR reads through MiXCR, storing one row per CDR3 protein. The table records around 350,000 distinct CDR3 sequences, over 12% of them present only once. Sequenced: blood. These receptors were collected from a woman aged 60-75 years with Graves' ophthalmopathy.

This clonotype was detected many times. The gene calls are TRBV5-1 and TRBJ2-7; D is possibly TRBD1 (7 bases). Looked up from germline, CDR1 is SGHRS and CDR2 is YFSETQ. The CDR3 is made up of 14 amino acids. V was cut by 0 bases and J by 7 bases, with 14 bases left in between. CDR3 bases: TGCGCCAGCAGCTTGGTTTTCGGGGGACAGGAGCAGTACTTC. Translating gives CASSLVFGGQEQYF.

The chain joins TRBV20-1 to TRBJ2-5; 7 bases agree with TRBD1. The CDR3 runs to 12 residues. V trimming: 6 bases; J trimming: 4 bases; junction bases outside the gene matches: 5. Germline values: CDR1 DFQATT, CDR2 SNEGSKA (reference sequence). CDR3 in DNA: TGCAGTGCCCGACAGGGATCAGAGACCCAGTACTTC. This translates into CSARQGSETQYF.

This clonotype was counted many times. The rearrangement links TRBV30 to TRBJ2-2, with TRBD2 matching 9 bases. Germline assignment: CDR1 GTSNPN and CDR2 SVGIG (reference sequence). The CDR3 has 17 residues. V gave up 3 bases and J gave up 5 bases; unmatched junction bases: 13. The CDR3 region is CAWRTPPGLAVTGELFF. The CDR3 DNA is TGTGCCTGGAGAACCCCCCCGGGACTAGCTGTTACCGGGGAGCTGTTTTTT.

The table lists this clonotype with many counts. The chain combines TRBV30 with TRBJ1-3; no clear D. Germline CDR1 GTSNPN, CDR2 SVGIG (reference sequence). Trimming pared 0 bases from V and 3 bases from J, leaving 6 bases between. The CDR3 sequence is 13 residues long. The CDR3: CAWSVGFGNTIYF. The CDR3 bases are TGTGCCTGGAGTGTAGGGTTTGGAAACACCATATATTTT. The variable domain in full, with the rest retrieved from reference TRBV30 and TRBJ1-3, is SQTIHQWPATLVQPVGSPLSLECTVEGTSNPNLYWYRQAAGRGLQLLFYSVGIGQISSEVPQNLSASRPQDRQFILSSKKLLLSDSGFYLCAWSVGFGNTIYFGEGSWLTVV.

The V and J genes are TRBV20-1 and TRBJ2-6; TRBD1 matches at 8 bases. V trimming: 3 bases; J trimming: 5 bases; junction bases outside the gene matches: 18. CDR1 is DFQATT and CDR2 is SNEGSKA in the germline V gene (reference sequence). CDR3 size: 19 residues. CDR3 nucleotide sequence: TGCAGTGCTAGGGCCCATCTGACAGGGGTTTCTACCCGGGCCAACGTCCTGACTTTC. Residues: CSARAHLTGVSTRANVLTF.

Details on this clonotype: This may come from a read error, since a much larger clone is one base off. V is TRBV20-1 and J is TRBJ2-1; 7 nucleotides match TRBD2. The CDR3 length is 15 residues. Losses at the gene ends were 7 bases for V and 1 base for J; bases not matched to a gene: 10. Germline V CDR1 and CDR2: DFQATT, SNEGSKA (reference sequence). Here the CDR3 DNA reads TGCAGTGGTAGCCTGGCGGGAGTTTCCTACAATGAGCAGTTCTTC. It codes for CSGSLAGVSYNEQFF.

V gene TRBV18 combines with J gene TRBJ1-5, with D hard to call. Germline CDR1 is KGHSH and CDR2 is LQKENI. The CDR3 consists of 18 residues. Trimming removed 0 bases at V and 1 base at J, with 16 bases between. The CDR3 loop is CASSPPRKDPLSNQPQHF. As DNA, the CDR3 is TGTGCCAGCTCACCACCGAGAAAGGACCCGCTAAGCAATCAGCCCCAGCATTTT.

This clonotype showed up just a few times. This chain joins TRBV12-3 or TRBV12-4 and TRBJ1-4; no reliable D call. CDR3 size: 14 residues. V was trimmed by 3 bases and J by 5 bases, leaving 10 bases between them. This CDR3 is CASSFRDPNEKLFF. The CDR3 region has the DNA TGTGCCAGCAGTTTCAGAGACCCCAATGAAAAACTGTTTTTT.

This clonotype has ten or more counts. The chain employs TRBV20-1 and TRBJ2-3; maybe TRBD2 (6 bases). The CDR3 consists of 12 residues. V dropped 4 bases and J dropped 2 bases, with 7 bases sitting between them. Germline V gene data show CDR1 as DFQATT and CDR2 as SNEGSKA (reference sequence). CDR3 nucleotide sequence: TGCAGTGCTATAGCGGACACAGATACGCAGTATTTT. It encodes CSAIADTDTQYF.

The table lists this clonotype with many counts. The gene calls are TRBV28 and TRBJ2-5; 7 nucleotides agree with TRBD1. V trimming: 7 bases; J trimming: 1 base; junction bases outside the gene matches: 15. The CDR3 runs to 17 residues. The V gene's germline CDR1 is MDHEN and CDR2 SYDVKM. DNA for the CDR3: TGTGCCAGCATCGGGCGGACAAACAGGGGTTCCCAAGAGACCCAGTACTTC. Protein: CASIGRTNRGSQETQYF.

The V call is TRBV20-1, the J call TRBJ2-3; 9 nucleotides match TRBD1. V dropped 6 bases and J dropped 4; count of bases not matched to a gene: 8. The CDR3 contains 14 residues. CDR1 and CDR2 from the germline V gene are DFQATT and SNEGSKA (reference sequence). The CDR3: CSARRDRVADTQYF. CDR3 sequence (DNA): TGCAGTGCACGCCGGGACAGGGTGGCAGATACGCAGTATTTT.

Details on this clonotype: This could be a read error, since a much larger clone is one nucleotide away. The chain combines TRBV28 with TRBJ2-5; tentative D call: TRBD2 (6 bases). Germline CDR1 reads MDHEN; CDR2 reads SYDVKM. V was trimmed by 6 bases and J by 9 bases, leaving 14 bases between them. The CDR3 spans 12 residues. CDR3 nucleotides: TGTGCCAGCAGGTTAGGGTGGGAGGCCCAGTACTTC. Its translation: CASRLGWEAQYF.

This clonotype appeared many times. The CDR3: CASTLPSLAGGINEQFF. The CDR3, as DNA: TGTGCCAGCACTTTGCCCTCCCTAGCGGGAGGGATCAATGAGCAGTTCTTC. The chain joins TRBV28 to TRBJ2-1; 12 bases are a match to TRBD2. Germline CDR1 and CDR2: MDHEN and SYDVKM. The length of the CDR3 is 17 residues. V lost 7 bases, J lost 6 bases, and 13 bases stayed unmatched.

The sample holds many counts of this clonotype. The V call is TRBV27, the J call TRBJ2-1; D not resolved. CDR3 size: 13 residues. With 7 bases removed from V and 2 bases from J, the gap between germline ends came to 9 bases. CDR1 is MNHEY, CDR2 SMNVEV, per germline (reference sequence). The CDR3 reads CASKLGTYNEQFF. DNA for the CDR3: TGTGCCAGCAAGCTGGGCACCTACAATGAGCAGTTCTTC.

Only a few counts were recorded for this clonotype. The genes are TRBV10-3 and TRBJ2-3; D is uncertain. This CDR3 comprises 14 residues. Trimming took off 3 bases at V and 0 bases at J, with 7 bases between the two ends. Germline V gene lookup returns CDR1 ENHRY and CDR2 SYGVKD. The CDR3 reads CAISEPSSTDTQYF. The CDR3, as DNA: TGTGCCATCAGTGAACCTAGTAGCACAGATACGCAGTATTTT.

This clonotype came up once. A read error is possible here, since a much larger clone lies one base away. The chain employs TRBV28 and TRBJ1-4; no clear D gene. Trimming took 8 bases from V and 1 from J, leaving 11 bases between them. Germline CDR1 MDHEN, CDR2 SYDVKM. This CDR3 contains 14 residues. In DNA form, the CDR3 reads TGTGCCAGCTCCGCCGGGGTAACTAATGAAAAACTGTTTTTT. Translated: CASSAGVTNEKLFF.

The J gene is TRBJ2-1, the V gene TRBV12-5, with 8 bases fitting TRBD2. Germline CDR1 is LGHNT and CDR2 is FRNRAP. The CDR3 totals 16 residues. Germline trimming cut 0 bases from V and 4 bases from J; bases unmatched to any gene: 5. CDR3 loop: CASGLVIGRVYNEQFF. DNA for the CDR3: TGTGCTAGTGGTTTGGTTATCGGGAGGGTATACAATGAGCAGTTCTTC.

The rearrangement joins TRBV28 to TRBJ1-1; 9 bases agree with TRBD1. The ends lost 3 bases at V and 2 bases at J; junction bases unmatched: 4. CDR1 is MDHEN, CDR2 SYDVKM, per germline. The CDR3 consists of 15 residues. The CDR3, as DNA: TGTGCCAGCAGTTTGACAGGGGGAGGTAACACTGAAGCTTTCTTT. Protein sequence: CASSLTGGGNTEAFF.

The chain is built from TRBV10-1 and TRBJ2-3; D is unclear. The germline gives CDR1 WNHNN, CDR2 SYGVQD (reference sequence). The ends were cut back, 0 bases at V and 1 base at J, with 14 bases in the middle. The CDR3 extends over 17 amino acids. CDR3 loop: CASSESRYQDGTDTQYF. The CDR3 DNA sequence: TGCGCCAGCAGTGAGTCGCGGTACCAGGACGGCACAGATACGCAGTATTTT.

This clonotype was recorded many times. The V call is TRBV6-1, the J call TRBJ2-7; D is unresolved. Trimming cost V 4 bases and J 7 bases, with 14 bases left between them. The CDR3 covers 13 residues. Germline CDR1 MNHNS, CDR2 SASEGT. This CDR3 reads CASSVFELREQYF. As DNA, the CDR3 is TGTGCCAGCAGTGTCTTTGAACTGCGGGAGCAGTACTTC.

This clonotype was found many times. The chain employs TRBV5-1 and TRBJ2-1, with 7 bases matching TRBD2. Losses at the gene ends were 0 bases for V and 9 bases for J; bases not matched to a gene: 9. This CDR3 is built from 15 residues. Germline CDR1 SGHRS, CDR2 YFSETQ. Here the CDR3 reads CASSLDGGRTGEQFF. The CDR3 bases are TGCGCCAGCAGCTTGGACGGCGGGAGAACTGGTGAGCAGTTCTTC.

In its sample, this clonotype was seen many times. The rearrangement joins TRBV6-1 to TRBJ2-7; 8 nucleotides align to TRBD2. The CDR3 runs to 15 residues. The V gene's germline CDR1 is MNHNS and CDR2 SASEGT. V was pared by 6 bases and J by 3 bases, with 10 bases of the junction left unmatched. The CDR3 loop reads CASSHGTSGGYEQYF. The DNA of the CDR3 is TGTGCCAGCAGCCATGGGACTAGTGGAGGCTACGAGCAGTACTTC.

At least ten counts were recorded for this clonotype. The chain carries TRBV2 and TRBJ2-1, with TRBD2 matching over 7 bases. The CDR3 totals 13 residues. The ends lost 7 bases at V and 8 bases at J; junction bases unmatched: 8. Germline assignment: CDR1 SNHLY and CDR2 FYNNEI. The DNA for the CDR3 is TGTGCCAGCAAGGGGCGGGAGACCTATGAGCAGTTCTTC. Residues: CASKGRETYEQFF. Together with reference TRBV2 and TRBJ2-1, the CDR3 gives the full variable domain: EPEVTQTPSHQVTQMGQEVILRCVPISNHLYFYWYRQILGQKVEFLVSFYNNEISEKSEIFDDQFSVERPDGSNFTLKIRSTKLEDSAMYFCASKGRETYEQFFGPGTRLTVL.

This clonotype was counted ten times or more. The rearrangement uses TRBV2 and TRBJ2-1, with TRBD2 matching 10 bases. V shed 4 bases, J shed 7 bases, and the junction held 13 bases outside the gene matches. From germline, CDR1 is SNHLY and CDR2 FYNNEI. This CDR3 has 17 amino acids. CDR3 region: CASSAPMVAGGRNEQFF. DNA for the CDR3: TGTGCCAGCAGTGCCCCAATGGTAGCGGGAGGTCGGAATGAGCAGTTCTTC. Full variable domain (missing parts from reference TRBV2 and TRBJ2-1): EPEVTQTPSHQVTQMGQEVILRCVPISNHLYFYWYRQILGQKVEFLVSFYNNEISEKSEIFDDQFSVERPDGSNFTLKIRSTKLEDSAMYFCASSAPMVAGGRNEQFFGPGTRLTVL.

This clonotype was seen at least ten times. The chain is built from TRBV7-9 and TRBJ2-3; weak D call: TRBD2 (6 bases). This CDR3 contains 15 residues. Germline lookup yields CDR1 SEHNR and CDR2 FQNEAQ (reference sequence). With 3 bases removed from V and 0 bases from J, the gap between germline ends came to 10 bases. CDR3 DNA sequence: TGTGCCAGCAGCTTCCAAGCGGGTAGCACAGATACGCAGTATTTT. This translates into CASSFQAGSTDTQYF.